The entry below gives a single T cell receptor (beta chain) sequence along with its context. The germline V gene has CDR1 SGHRS and CDR2 YFSETQ. The CDR3 runs 14 residues. Germline trimming cut 4 bases from V and 2 bases from J; bases unmatched to any gene: 5. The sample originates from a study of blood T cell repertoires in COVID-19. Study summary: Acute and convalescent COVID-19 specimens originated in the United States, Italy and Spain. The cDNA or gDNA used as material had been derived from T cells, B-cell-depleted T cells, or PBMCs.

As handled by the study authors: From reference gene primer amplification, estimates of nucleated cell counts were derived. Measured with immunoSEQ multiplex PCR; TCRdb has only the in-frame clones, and not every one. V and J calls and clone size are copied from that table; D and trimming were computed from the DNA. The sample carries over 80,000 clones, 65% to 90% recorded once. The receptor comes from an elderly man with active or convalescent COVID-19. This sequence joins TRBV5-1 and TRBJ2-7, with 8 nucleotides matching TRBD1. The sample consisted of peripheral blood. CDR3 in DNA: TGCGCCAGCAGCACCGGACAGGGCCCCTACGAGCAGTACTTC. Its protein product is CASSTGQGPYEQYF.